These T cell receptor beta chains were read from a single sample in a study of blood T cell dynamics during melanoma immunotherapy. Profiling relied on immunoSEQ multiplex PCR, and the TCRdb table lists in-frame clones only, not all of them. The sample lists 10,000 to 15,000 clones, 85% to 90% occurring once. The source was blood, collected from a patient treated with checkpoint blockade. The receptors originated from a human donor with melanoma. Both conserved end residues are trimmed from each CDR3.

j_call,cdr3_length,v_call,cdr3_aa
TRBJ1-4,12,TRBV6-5,ASSPTATNEKLF
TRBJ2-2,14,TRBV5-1,ASSLAGHRDTGELF
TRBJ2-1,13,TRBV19,ASSISGGPRNEQF
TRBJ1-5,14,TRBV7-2,ASSTRGGAGNQPQH
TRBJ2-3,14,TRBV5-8,ASSLGLAGGTDTQY
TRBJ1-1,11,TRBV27,ASSLGARAEAF
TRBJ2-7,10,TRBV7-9,ASSLGLSEQY
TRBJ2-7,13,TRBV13,ASSAVWAGGPKQY
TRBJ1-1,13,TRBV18,ASSQLGQGITEAF
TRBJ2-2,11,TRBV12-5,ASVPANTGELF
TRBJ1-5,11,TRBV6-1,ASSVRGNQPQH
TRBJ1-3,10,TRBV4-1,ASSRTGNTIY
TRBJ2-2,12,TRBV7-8,ASSLAGASREVF
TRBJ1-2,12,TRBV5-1,ASSEGTVNYGYT
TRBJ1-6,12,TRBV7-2,ASSKDRANSPLH
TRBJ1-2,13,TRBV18,ASSPLGEANYGYT
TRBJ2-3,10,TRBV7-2,ASSLLRERQY
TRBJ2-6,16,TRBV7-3,ASSPAGGLYSGANVLT